What follows are 28 T cell receptor beta chains derived from one specimen sequenced in a study of shared clonotypes between healthy human individuals. Sequencing was performed with immunoSEQ multiplex PCR; in TCRdb, only in-frame clones are kept and a portion is missing. This sample has around 2.5 million clones; under 95% occur once, and the top ten carry approximately 0.37%. Sequenced: naive CD4+ T cells from PBMCs. Subset in this sample: CD45RA+ positively selected. The receptors derive from a young man in good health. Some clones in this sample may be carry-over from other donors' samples.

The V and J genes are TRBV28 and TRBJ1-3; TRBD1 aligns across 9 bases. V lost 5 bases and J lost 4; bases outside the gene matches: 6. The V gene's germline CDR1 is MDHEN and CDR2 SYDVKM. The CDR3 contains 15 residues. CDR3 residues: CASSPAGQGGNTIYF. Here the CDR3 DNA reads TGTGCCAGCAGTCCCGCGGGACAGGGAGGAAACACCATATATTTT.

The V call is TRBV7-6, the J call TRBJ2-2, with D unclear. The germline CDR1 and CDR2 sequences are SGHVS and FNYEAQ. This CDR3 is built from 13 residues. Trimming pared 6 bases from V and 6 bases from J, leaving 11 bases between. CDR3 region: CASRPKTSGELFF. CDR3 coding DNA: TGTGCCAGCAGACCTAAGACCTCCGGGGAGCTGTTTTTT.

As regards this clone: At the DNA level, this CDR3 is encoded by other sequences in the same sample as well. The CDR3 nucleotides read TGTGCCAGCAGTAGAGACAGAAACACTGAAGCTTTCTTT. Translating gives CASSRDRNTEAFF. J is TRBJ1-1 and V is TRBV2, with D possibly being TRBD1 (5 bases). In germline, CDR1 is SNHLY, CDR2 FYNNEI. The CDR3 is made up of 13 amino acids. V lost 5 bases and J lost 2, with 9 bases in between.

The V call is TRBV5-1, the J call TRBJ2-1, with 7 bases identical to TRBD2. V shed 4 bases and J 1 base; nucleotides not matched to a gene: 2. Per germline, CDR1 SGHRS and CDR2 YFSETQ. The CDR3 contains 14 residues. The CDR3 spells CASSGGVSYNEQFF. The CDR3 region has the DNA TGCGCCAGCAGCGGGGGGGTATCCTACAATGAGCAGTTCTTC.

This chain connects TRBV18 to TRBJ2-2; D is perhaps TRBD2 (5 bases). V dropped 2 bases and J dropped 5 bases, with 12 bases sitting between them. This CDR3 contains 15 residues. CDR1 and CDR2 (germline): KGHSH, LQKENI. CDR3: CASSPMSGGTGELFF. The CDR3 DNA reads TGTGCCAGCTCACCAATGAGCGGTGGGACCGGGGAGCTGTTTTTT. The complete variable domain, with remaining parts taken from reference TRBV18 and TRBJ2-2, reads NAGVMQNPRHLVRRRGQEARLRCSPMKGHSHVYWYRQLPEEGLKFMVYLQKENIIDESGMPKERFSAEFPKEGPSILRIQQVVRGDSAAYFCASSPMSGGTGELFFGEGSRLTVL.

The rearrangement links TRBV29-1 to TRBJ2-7; 7 nucleotides match TRBD1. The CDR3 contains 13 residues. The germline V gene has CDR1 SQVTM and CDR2 ANQGSEA. V shed 4 bases and J 4 bases; nucleotides not matched to a gene: 7. CDR3 nucleotide sequence: TGCAGCGTTGCCGGGACAGCCTGGTACGAGCAGTACTTC. This encodes CSVAGTAWYEQYF.

The chain recombines TRBV4-1 with TRBJ2-1; D may match TRBD1 or TRBD2 (6 bases each). V lost 7 bases and J lost 5, with 21 bases in between. Germline V gives CDR1 MGHRA, CDR2 YSYEKL. CDR3 size: 16 residues. For the CDR3, the DNA is TGCGCCAGCAACAAAGGGGGGCTAGCAGACAACAATGAGCAGTTCTTC. It is translated as CASNKGGLADNNEQFF.

The chain is built from TRBV10-3 and TRBJ2-1; the match to TRBD2 covers 12 bases. The CDR3 loop spans 19 amino acids. J gave up 0 bases and V 2 bases, and 8 bases lay outside the gene matches. CDR1 is ENHRY and CDR2 is SYGVKD in the germline V gene. The CDR3 reads CAISETSGRPGRSYNEQFF. CDR3 coding DNA: TGTGCCATCAGTGAGACTAGCGGGAGGCCTGGTCGCTCCTACAATGAGCAGTTCTTC.

V usage is TRBV7-2 and J usage is TRBJ2-5; D uncertain. This CDR3 has 15 amino acids. The germline V gene has CDR1 SGHTA and CDR2 FQGNSA. V gave up 2 bases and J gave up 2 bases, with 12 bases separating them. The CDR3 spells CASSLLGGVQETQYF. CDR3 nucleotides: TGTGCCAGCAGCTTACTAGGTGGGGTTCAAGAGACCCAGTACTTC.

This clone was counted a single time. The genes are TRBV27 and TRBJ2-3; tentatively, D is TRBD2 (6 bases). The CDR3 covers 16 residues. CDR1 MNHEY and CDR2 SMNVEV come from the germline V gene (reference sequence). V was clipped by 3 bases and J by 2 bases, with 15 bases between them. The DNA for the CDR3 is TGTGCCAGCAGTTTCCAGCGGGCAAAAGACACAGATACGCAGTATTTT. Its protein product is CASSFQRAKDTDTQYF.

The chain uses TRBV6-5 and TRBJ2-7; either TRBD1 or TRBD2 may fit D (6 bases each). Germline V gives CDR1 MNHEY, CDR2 SVGAGI. The CDR3 spans 14 residues. Trimming pared 7 bases from V and 7 bases from J, leaving 20 bases between. The CDR3 bases are TGTGCCAGCAAGGGGATACGGGGGCGAGGAGAGCAGTACTTC. It yields the protein CASKGIRGRGEQYF.

The chain has TRBV28 and TRBJ1-1; D is ambiguous. This CDR3 region has 14 residues. Germline assignment: CDR1 MDHEN and CDR2 SYDVKM. V was trimmed by 1 base and J by 8 bases, leaving 14 bases between them. The CDR3 loop is CASSLSARYEEAFF. In DNA, the CDR3 is TGTGCCAGCAGTTTATCGGCCCGGTATGAGGAAGCTTTCTTT.

This chain's CDR3 is CASSLVGRSAGNTIYF. CDR3 nucleotides: TGTGCCAGCAGCTTAGTGGGAAGAAGTGCTGGAAACACCATATATTTT. The gene calls are TRBV7-6 and TRBJ1-3; no reliable D call. The length of the CDR3 is 16 residues. V gave up 1 base and J gave up 2 bases, with 12 bases separating them. Germline loops: CDR1 SGHVS, CDR2 FNYEAQ.

The chain carries TRBV5-5 and TRBJ2-7; TRBD1 matches at 7 bases. With 3 bases clipped from V and 2 bases from J, the junction kept 5 bases outside the gene matches. The CDR3 contains 14 residues. The V gene's germline CDR1 is SGHKS and CDR2 YYEKEE (reference sequence). The CDR3 is CASSSLTGAYEQYF. DNA of the CDR3: TGTGCCAGCAGCTCCCTCACAGGGGCCTACGAGCAGTACTTC.

On this clone itself: At one end the junction does not follow the germline gene, possibly because of a read error. V gene TRBV29-1 combines with J gene TRBJ1-4; 8 bases match TRBD1. The germline V gene has CDR1 SQVTM and CDR2 ANQGSEA. The CDR3 has 13 amino acids. The CDR3 DNA follows: TGCAGCGTTAAAGACAGGGGAGGTGAAAAACTGTTTTTT. Its protein product is CSVKDRGGEKLFF.

V is TRBV5-1 and J is TRBJ2-3, with TRBD1 as a possible D gene (6 bases). CDR1 is SGHRS and CDR2 is YFSETQ in the germline V gene. V was cut by 3 bases and J by 4 bases, with 12 bases left in between. CDR3 size: 14 residues. For the CDR3, the DNA is TGCGCCAGCAGCTCCGGACAGTACGCAGATACGCAGTATTTT. The encoded protein is CASSSGQYADTQYF.

This clone was recorded once. Additional DNA sequences in this sample encode the identical CDR3. V usage is TRBV28 and J usage is TRBJ1-3; D call uncertain. Germline lookup yields CDR1 MDHEN and CDR2 SYDVKM. The germline V and J ends were trimmed by 2 bases and 1 base, with 6 bases remaining between them. CDR3 length: 14 amino acids. CDR3 DNA: TGTGCCAGCAGTTTAAGTGGGTCTGGAAACACCATATATTTT. Its protein product is CASSLSGSGNTIYF. Drawing the rest from reference TRBV28 and TRBJ1-3, the complete variable domain is DVKVTQSSRYLVKRTGEKVFLECVQDMDHENMFWYRQDPGLGLRLIYFSYDVKMKEKGDIPEGYSVSREKKERFSLILESASTNQTSMYLCASSLSGSGNTIYFGEGSWLTVV.

Concerning this clone: This sample includes further DNA sequences coding for the same CDR3. The genes are TRBV28 and TRBJ2-5; 7 positions agree with TRBD2. Germline loops: CDR1 MDHEN, CDR2 SYDVKM. V dropped 5 bases and J dropped 5; count of bases not matched to a gene: 5. This CDR3 comprises 13 residues. CDR3: CASSPGGLETQYF. CDR3 in DNA: TGTGCCAGCAGTCCCGGGGGGTTGGAGACCCAGTACTTC.

The CDR3 region is CASSTGGDQPQHF. Here the CDR3 DNA reads TGCGCCAGCAGTACAGGGGGCGATCAGCCCCAGCATTTT. This chain uses TRBV23-1 with TRBJ1-5; 9 bases agree with TRBD1. TRBV23-1 is placed among ORFs of uncertain function. The CDR3 extends over 13 amino acids. Trimming at V came to 5 bases and at J to 5 bases, leaving 1 base not matched to a gene.

This chain links TRBV9 with TRBJ1-2; TRBD1 matches 7 bases. The ends lost 4 bases at V and 5 bases at J; junction bases unmatched: 8. There are 14 residues in the CDR3. Per germline, CDR1 SGDLS and CDR2 YYNGEE. The DNA of the CDR3 is TGTGCCAGCAGCTCCCCCAGGGGGGATTATGGCTACACCTTC. Encoded protein: CASSSPRGDYGYTF.

V and J are TRBV11-1 and TRBJ2-2; the D is unclear. The germline V gene has CDR1 SGHAT and CDR2 FQDESV (reference sequence). The CDR3 spans 16 residues. V gave up 3 bases and J gave up 0 bases, with 11 bases separating them. CDR3 nucleotides: TGTGCCAGCAGCTTCCGTCGGCGCGCGAACACCGGGGAGCTGTTTTTT. Translation gives CASSFRRRANTGELFF.

The genes are TRBV11-3 and TRBJ2-7; 9 bases map to TRBD1. The junction had 9 bases not matched to a gene; V was cut back by 5 bases and J by 7 bases. This CDR3 is built from 14 residues. Germline CDR1 SGHNT, CDR2 YENEEA. The CDR3: CASSPGQGLGEQYF. The CDR3 DNA follows: TGTGCCAGCAGCCCGGGACAGGGTCTGGGGGAGCAGTACTTC.

This chain uses TRBV30 with TRBJ2-1; tentatively, D is TRBD1 (5 bases). The CDR3 sequence is 14 residues long. Germline V CDR1 and CDR2: GTSNPN, SVGIG (reference sequence). V shed 2 bases and J shed 6 bases, with 14 bases lying between them. The CDR3 is CAWSRTNSGNEQFF. CDR3 DNA: TGTGCCTGGAGTCGGACAAATTCTGGCAATGAGCAGTTCTTC.

This clone was picked up one time. The chain uses TRBV10-3 and TRBJ2-7; 7 nucleotides match TRBD1. The length of the CDR3 is 14 residues. The V segment lost 10 bases and the J segment 0 bases; nucleotides outside the gene matches: 9. The V gene's germline CDR1 is ENHRY and CDR2 SYGVKD. CDR3 coding DNA: TGTGCCACCAACGACAGGGTCCGCTCCTACGAGCAGTACTTC. This gives the protein CATNDRVRSYEQYF.

Concerning this clone itself: At the DNA level, this CDR3 is encoded by other sequences in the same sample as well. This chain uses TRBV9 with TRBJ2-2; D ambiguous. Germline CDR1 and CDR2: SGDLS and YYNGEE. This CDR3 has 12 amino acids. Trimming removed 2 bases from V and 7 bases from J, with 6 bases in between. Here the CDR3 DNA reads TGTGCCAGCAGCGTTAGGAGCGGGGAGCTGTTTTTT. Its protein product is CASSVRSGELFF. The variable domain in full, with the rest retrieved from reference TRBV9 and TRBJ2-2, is DSGVTQTPKHLITATGQRVTLRCSPRSGDLSVYWYQQSLDQGLQFLIQYYNGEERAKGNILERFSAQQFPDLHSELNLSSLELGDSALYFCASSVRSGELFFGEGSRLTVL.

The V gene is TRBV4-3, the J gene TRBJ1-2; 7 nucleotides match TRBD1. Unmatched junction bases numbered 4, after V lost 3 bases and J lost 6 bases. The germline V gene has CDR1 LGHNA and CDR2 YSLEER. CDR3 length equals 13 residues. The CDR3 DNA is TGCGCCAGCAGCCAGAACAGGGGACATGGCTACACCTTC. Translation: CASSQNRGHGYTF.

This chain uses TRBV7-9 with TRBJ2-1; 10 nucleotides agree with TRBD2. J was trimmed by 4 bases and V by 2 bases; bases with no gene match: 5. The CDR3 is 16 amino acids. CDR1 SEHNR and CDR2 FQNEAQ come from the germline V gene (reference sequence). The CDR3 coding sequence is TGTGCCAGCAGCTTAAGTCTAGCGGGGGAATACAATGAGCAGTTCTTC. It codes for CASSLSLAGEYNEQFF.

The chain couples TRBV19 to TRBJ1-1; D unclear. Germline V gives CDR1 LNHDA, CDR2 SQIVND (reference sequence). The CDR3 is made up of 13 amino acids. Trimming pared 6 bases from V and 6 bases from J, leaving 14 bases between. The CDR3 coding sequence is TGTGCCAGTAGCGTCGTACCAAGCGCTGAAGCTTTCTTT. Translation gives CASSVVPSAEAFF.